This entry lists 25 T cell receptor beta chains sequenced from one sample in a study of blood T cell repertoires in COVID-19. Only in-frame clones appear in the TCRdb table, and some are missing; sequencing was by immunoSEQ multiplex PCR. The repertoire includes 180,000 or so clones, roughly 89% of them detected once, and 2% to 2.5% sits in the top ten. The sample comprised PBMCs or T cells enriched from blood (not recorded which). Source of these receptors: a woman between 35 and 50 years old with acute COVID-19.

J is TRBJ2-1 and V is TRBV9; TRBD2 matches 8 bases. V lost 0 bases, J lost 3 bases, and 5 bases stayed unmatched. This CDR3 is 16 amino acids long. CDR1 and CDR2 (germline): SGDLS, YYNGEE. Written as DNA, the CDR3 is TGTGCCAGCAGCGTAGGAGCGGGAGTCGACTACAATGAGCAGTTCTTC. It is translated as CASSVGAGVDYNEQFF.

This sequence joins TRBV7-3 and TRBJ2-1, with TRBD1 identical over 9 bases. The CDR3 runs 14 residues. The trim removed 3 bases at V and 5 bases at J, leaving 2 bases unmatched. Germline CDR1 reads SGHTA; CDR2 reads FQGTGA. The CDR3 protein is CASSLGQGHNEQFF. For the CDR3, the DNA is TGTGCCAGCAGCTTGGGACAGGGCCACAATGAGCAGTTCTTC.

This chain connects TRBV3-1 (or the pseudogene TRBV3-2) to TRBJ1-5; 9 bases fit TRBD1. CDR1 LGHDT and CDR2 YNNKEL come from the germline V gene (reference sequence). The CDR3 covers 15 residues. V lost 1 base to trimming and J lost 9 bases; unmatched junction nucleotides: 7. The DNA of the CDR3 is TGTGCCAGCAGCCAAGGTCGGGGGACAGGGCCGCCCCAGCATTTT. It yields the protein CASSQGRGTGPPQHF.

J is TRBJ1-6 and V is TRBV27; D may be TRBD1 (5 bases). CDR1 MNHEY and CDR2 SMNVEV come from the germline V gene (reference sequence). The V and J ends lost 3 bases and 7 bases respectively, with 10 bases between them. The CDR3 is 14 residues long. CDR3 in amino acids: CASSLVEGNSPLHF. Written as DNA, the CDR3 is TGTGCCAGCAGTTTGGTGGAGGGGAATTCACCCCTCCACTTT.

The chain is built from TRBV4-1 and TRBJ1-2; 9 bases map to TRBD1. CDR1 MGHRA and CDR2 YSYEKL come from the germline V gene. J lost 6 bases, V lost 7 bases, and 12 bases had no gene match. This CDR3 comprises 15 residues. CDR3 nucleotides: TGCGCCAGCACCCACCGGGACAGGGCTTCTGATGGCTACACCTTC. This translates into CASTHRDRASDGYTF.

The chain is built from TRBV7-6 and TRBJ2-7; 7 bases are shared with TRBD2. The V gene's germline CDR1 is SGHVS and CDR2 FNYEAQ. Trimming took 2 bases from V and 2 from J; bases not matched to a gene: 9. There are 16 residues in the CDR3. CDR3 nucleotides: TGTGCCAGCAGCTTAATGACAAGCGGGACCCCCTACGAGCAGTACTTC. This sequence encodes CASSLMTSGTPYEQYF.

This chain uses TRBV7-9 with TRBJ1-3; TRBD1 aligns across 9 bases. CDR1 and CDR2 from the germline V gene are SEHNR and FQNEAQ (reference sequence). The trim removed 5 bases at V and 4 bases at J, leaving 9 bases unmatched. This CDR3 is 16 amino acids long. This chain's CDR3 is CASSRPTGGEGNTIYF. Written as DNA, the CDR3 is TGTGCCAGCAGCAGGCCGACAGGGGGAGAAGGAAACACCATATATTTT.

V gene TRBV10-3 combines with J gene TRBJ1-2; D gene ambiguous. Trimming took off 6 bases at V and 5 bases at J, with 19 bases between the two ends. The CDR3 covers 15 residues. The germline V gene encodes CDR1 ENHRY and CDR2 SYGVKD. CDR3 sequence: CAIRPGGAVPYGYTF. CDR3 sequence (DNA): TGTGCCATCAGGCCCGGTGGCGCGGTACCTTATGGCTACACCTTC.

The chain employs TRBV27 and TRBJ2-3; 7 bases map to TRBD2. Germline loops: CDR1 MNHEY, CDR2 SMNVEV (reference sequence). V trimming: 2 bases; J trimming: 0 bases; junction bases outside the gene matches: 14. The CDR3 covers 19 residues. In DNA form, the CDR3 reads TGTGCCAGCAGTTTAGATGGGGTTGGGGGGGGGACTAGCACAGATACGCAGTATTTT. The encoded protein is CASSLDGVGGGTSTDTQYF.

This sequence joins TRBV7-8 and TRBJ2-5, with D perhaps TRBD1 (5 bases). The CDR3 has 16 amino acids. The V and J ends lost 1 base and 5 bases respectively, with 17 bases between them. CDR1 and CDR2 (germline): SGHVS, FQNEAQ. CDR3 loop: CASSLGWAGQAETQYF. DNA of the CDR3: TGTGCCAGCAGCTTAGGATGGGCAGGACAAGCGGAGACCCAGTACTTC.

The gene calls are TRBV5-8 and TRBJ2-7, with 7 nucleotides matching TRBD1. J gave up 9 bases and V 0 bases, and 15 bases lay outside the gene matches. Germline loops: CDR1 SGHTS, CDR2 YDEGEE. This CDR3 has 16 residues. The CDR3 DNA follows: TGTGCCAGCAGCTTGGCCGTAATGGCAGGAACAGGGGTGCAGTACTTC. It translates to CASSLAVMAGTGVQYF.

V gene TRBV27 combines with J gene TRBJ2-3; TRBD1 might be the D (5 bases). CDR1 and CDR2 (germline): MNHEY, SMNVEV (reference sequence). The CDR3 covers 13 residues. Trimming removed 7 bases at V and 4 bases at J, with 12 bases between. CDR3 amino acids: CASTQGSPDTQYF. CDR3 coding DNA: TGTGCCAGCACCCAGGGTAGTCCAGATACGCAGTATTTT.

This clone was recorded once. The CDR3 DNA is TGTGCCAGCAGCCAAGAAATCCCAGGCACAGATACGCAGTATTTT. It translates to CASSQEIPGTDTQYF. J is TRBJ2-3 and V is TRBV4-2; no definite D call. CDR1 and CDR2 (germline): LGHNA, YNFKEQ. V was pared by 0 bases and J by 1 base, with 8 bases between. This CDR3 is 15 amino acids long.

This chain uses TRBV3-1 (or the pseudogene TRBV3-2) with TRBJ1-3; unclear D gene. Per the germline V gene, CDR1 is LGHDT and CDR2 is YNNKEL (reference sequence). Trimming took off 0 bases at V and 5 bases at J, with 14 bases between the two ends. The CDR3 has 16 residues. CDR3 amino acids: CASSQEASRRRNTIYF. CDR3 coding DNA: TGTGCCAGCAGCCAAGAGGCCAGTCGGAGAAGAAACACCATATATTTT.

This chain connects TRBV4-1 to TRBJ2-3; 8 bases fit TRBD2. Germline V lookup: CDR1 MGHRA, CDR2 YSYEKL. Trimming took 0 bases from V and 3 from J; bases not matched to a gene: 11. There are 18 residues in the CDR3. This CDR3 reads CASSQDPNVAGPTDTQYF. The CDR3 coding sequence is TGCGCCAGCAGCCAAGATCCGAACGTAGCGGGGCCGACAGATACGCAGTATTTT.

J is TRBJ1-5 and V is TRBV2; a possible D gene is TRBD1 (6 bases). Germline lookup yields CDR1 SNHLY and CDR2 FYNNEI. Trimming took 6 bases from V and 2 from J, leaving 14 bases between them. The CDR3 length is 15 residues. Here the CDR3 DNA reads TGTGCCAGCAGCCTACAGGGAAGTGGCAATCAGCCCCAGCATTTT. Its translation is CASSLQGSGNQPQHF.

The V and J genes are TRBV7-8 and TRBJ2-2; D is unclear. From germline, CDR1 is SGHVS and CDR2 FQNEAQ. This CDR3 is 18 amino acids long. Trimming took 2 bases from V and 4 from J, leaving 20 bases between them. The CDR3 spells CASSLPSTMVWSTGELFF. The CDR3 coding sequence is TGTGCCAGCAGCTTACCGAGTACAATGGTCTGGAGCACCGGGGAGCTGTTTTTT.

The rearrangement links TRBV6-2 or TRBV6-3 to TRBJ1-1; TRBD1 aligns across 9 bases. Germline CDR1 MNHEY, CDR2 SVGEGT. The CDR3 is 16 residues long. V lost 5 bases to trimming and J lost 7 bases; unmatched junction nucleotides: 14. This chain's CDR3 is CASSPDPQGAQFEAFF. The CDR3 nucleotides are TGTGCCAGCAGTCCAGATCCACAGGGGGCGCAGTTTGAAGCTTTCTTT.

V is TRBV5-6 and J is TRBJ1-1; D may be TRBD1 (6 bases). Per germline, CDR1 SGHDT and CDR2 YYEEEE. The CDR3 covers 13 residues. V gave up 4 bases and J gave up 7 bases, with 14 bases separating them. The CDR3 DNA follows: TGTGCCAGCAGCCCCCAAGGACAGATTGAAGCTTTCTTT. It codes for CASSPQGQIEAFF.

This clone was seen only a few times. The chain joins TRBV5-5 to TRBJ1-3, with D tentatively TRBD1 (5 bases). Germline CDR1 and CDR2: SGHKS and YYEKEE (reference sequence). The CDR3 is 13 residues long. Trimming cost V 4 bases and J 3 bases, with 8 bases left between them. Here the CDR3 reads CASSPDSGNTIYF. Written as DNA, the CDR3 is TGTGCCAGCAGCCCTGACAGTGGAAACACCATATATTTT.

The rearrangement uses TRBV28 and TRBJ1-2; maybe TRBD1 (5 bases). Germline V gene data show CDR1 as MDHEN and CDR2 as SYDVKM. The V gene lost 5 bases and the J gene lost 4 bases, with 20 bases spanning the gap. CDR3 length: 16 amino acids. CDR3 bases: TGTGCCAGCAGTCCCGGGCCAGAAGGGGCTTTCTATGGCTACACCTTC. Amino acids: CASSPGPEGAFYGYTF.

The chain has TRBV28 and TRBJ2-2, with 7 bases matching TRBD1. Germline V lookup: CDR1 MDHEN, CDR2 SYDVKM. This CDR3 contains 14 residues. After removal of 8 bases from V and 5 bases from J, the junction contained 8 bases not matched to a gene. The CDR3 region is CASLYRGRTGELFF. Written as DNA, the CDR3 is TGTGCCAGCCTTTACAGGGGCAGGACCGGGGAGCTGTTTTTT. The whole variable domain, remainder taken from reference TRBV28 and TRBJ2-2, is DVKVTQSSRYLVKRTGEKVFLECVQDMDHENMFWYRQDPGLGLRLIYFSYDVKMKEKGDIPEGYSVSREKKERFSLILESASTNQTSMYLCASLYRGRTGELFFGEGSRLTVL.

V gene TRBV4-3 combines with J gene TRBJ2-1; D might be TRBD2 (5 bases). Germline CDR1 and CDR2: LGHNA and YSLEER. This CDR3 has 13 amino acids. V shed 0 bases and J shed 10 bases, with 10 bases lying between them. CDR3: CASSQDYGREQFF. The CDR3 nucleotides read TGCGCCAGCAGCCAAGATTATGGGAGAGAGCAGTTCTTC.

The chain recombines TRBV24-1 with TRBJ1-1, with D possibly TRBD1 on 5 matching bases. V was trimmed by 1 base and J by 0 bases, leaving 14 bases between them. Germline V CDR1 and CDR2: KGHDR, SFDVKD. The CDR3 covers 17 residues. CDR3 sequence: CATSDLGLAGMNTEAFF. The CDR3 DNA sequence: TGTGCCACCAGTGATTTAGGTTTGGCAGGGATGAACACTGAAGCTTTCTTT.

The chain employs TRBV7-9 and TRBJ1-3, with D possibly TRBD1 on 6 matching bases. V lost 0 bases, J lost 0 bases, and 12 bases lay in between. In germline, CDR1 is SEHNR, CDR2 FQNEAQ (reference sequence). CDR3 length: 17 residues. The CDR3 DNA is TGTGCCAGCAGCTTAGCGACAGGATTAAGCTCTGGAAACACCATATATTTT. It is translated as CASSLATGLSSGNTIYF.